The next 18 T cell receptor beta chains were all read from a single sample in a study of identical twins. TCRdb used MiXCR to reprocess the 5' RACE reads, holding one entry per CDR3 protein. The table includes around 1.7 million distinct CDR3 sequences, about 32% detected once. Sample: cord blood. The origin of the receptors is a newborn girl in good health.

The chain is built from TRBV4-1 and TRBJ2-1; tentatively, D is TRBD1 (6 bases). Trimming took 2 bases from V and 8 from J, leaving 10 bases between them. This CDR3 region has 13 residues. Germline V CDR1 and CDR2: MGHRA, YSYEKL. CDR3 sequence reads: CASSQLYRDEQFF. The CDR3 region has the DNA TGCGCCAGCAGCCAACTCTACAGGGATGAGCAGTTCTTC.

This clonotype was recorded a few times. This sequence joins TRBV12-3 or TRBV12-4 and TRBJ2-1, with TRBD2 identical over 9 bases. V lost 8 bases, J lost 6 bases, and 5 bases stayed unmatched. CDR3 length equals 13 residues. CDR3 DNA: TGTGCCAGCCGCATAGCGGGAGTCAATGAGCAGTTCTTC. Residues: CASRIAGVNEQFF.

This chain connects TRBV28 to TRBJ1-5; D is undetermined. This CDR3 region has 18 residues. Per the germline V gene, CDR1 is MDHEN and CDR2 is SYDVKM. V lost 4 bases and J lost 2, with 21 bases in between. The CDR3 spells CASSWSLTPPTGNQPQHF. The DNA for the CDR3 is TGTGCCAGCAGTTGGTCCCTGACACCCCCTACGGGCAATCAGCCCCAGCATTTT. Full variable domain (missing parts from reference TRBV28 and TRBJ1-5): DVKVTQSSRYLVKRTGEKVFLECVQDMDHENMFWYRQDPGLGLRLIYFSYDVKMKEKGDIPEGYSVSREKKERFSLILESASTNQTSMYLCASSWSLTPPTGNQPQHFGDGTRLSIL.

The J gene is TRBJ1-2, the V gene TRBV24-1, with D possibly matching TRBD1 (6 bases). CDR1 is KGHDR and CDR2 is SFDVKD in the germline V gene. The CDR3 runs to 14 residues. Deletions cut 4 bases from V and 5 bases from J, with 13 bases between. The chain's CDR3 is CATSDTAGAYGYTF. The CDR3 region has the DNA TGTGCCACCAGTGACACGGCGGGGGCTTATGGCTACACCTTC.

The chain is built from TRBV27 and TRBJ2-7, with D tentatively TRBD2 (6 bases). The end of the DNA is better explained by TRBJ2-5, so the J call may be wrong. The CDR3 extends over 16 amino acids. Looked up from germline, CDR1 is MNHEY and CDR2 is SMNVEV (reference sequence). The CDR3 here is CASKKSAGLLKETQYF. The DNA for the CDR3 is TGTGCCAGCAAAAAGTCCGCGGGACTTCTTAAAGAGACCCAGTACTTC.

The chain joins TRBV20-1 to TRBJ1-4, with unresolved D. The CDR3 sequence is 15 residues long. Germline values: CDR1 DFQATT, CDR2 SNEGSKA (reference sequence). With 7 bases removed from V and 0 bases from J, the gap between germline ends came to 15 bases. The CDR3 here is CSVSNPRATNEKLFF. The CDR3 DNA follows: TGCAGTGTTTCCAACCCAAGGGCAACTAATGAAAAACTGTTTTTT.

A few counts support this clonotype. This chain connects TRBV4-1 to TRBJ2-1; 9 nucleotides align to TRBD2. Unmatched junction bases numbered 7, after V lost 1 base and J lost 3 bases. This CDR3 has 17 amino acids. Germline V CDR1 and CDR2: MGHRA, YSYEKL. The CDR3 region has the DNA TGCGCCAGCAGCCAAGCCAGGGTAGCGGGAGTCTACAATGAGCAGTTCTTC. Its protein is CASSQARVAGVYNEQFF.

This clonotype was counted only a few times. This chain links TRBV7-9 with TRBJ2-3; no clear D gene. With 3 bases removed from V and 0 bases from J, the gap between germline ends came to 10 bases. The length of the CDR3 is 15 residues. Per germline, CDR1 SEHNR and CDR2 FQNEAQ (reference sequence). In nucleotides, the CDR3 is TGTGCCAGCAGCTTCCCCCCCGGGAGCACAGATACGCAGTATTTT. Residues: CASSFPPGSTDTQYF.

For this clonotype: A much larger clone differs from this one at a single base, so this may be a read error. The chain uses TRBV7-9 and TRBJ2-1; no firm D call. CDR3 length equals 12 residues. The germline CDR1 and CDR2 sequences are SEHNR and FQNEAQ (reference sequence). The CDR3 protein is CASSLVENGQFF. The CDR3 nucleotides read TGTGCCAGCAGCTTAGTTGAGAATGGGCAGTTCTTC. Full variable domain (outside the CDR3, taken from reference TRBV7-9 and TRBJ2-1): DTGVSQNPRHKITKRGQNVTFRCDPISEHNRLYWYRQTLGQGPEFLTYFQNEAQLEKSRLLSDRFSAERPKGSFSTLEIQRTEQGDSAMYLCASSLVENGQFFGPGTRLTVL.

Regarding this clonotype: One end of the junction is discordant with germline, which a read error may explain. The CDR3 nucleotides are TGCAGTGCCCCCCTCGGGACTCTACGTGGAGATGCGCAGTATTTT. Translation: CSAPLGTLRGDAQYF. The chain carries TRBV20-1 and TRBJ2-3; D possibly corresponds to TRBD2 (6 bases). Germline V gene sequence: CDR1 DFQATT, CDR2 SNEGSKA (reference sequence). CDR3 length: 15 amino acids.

The CDR3 DNA reads TGCAGTGCTAGAGCCCTAGCGGGATGGCCGGACAATGAGCAGTACTTC. This codes for CSARALAGWPDNEQYF. V and J are TRBV20-1 and TRBJ2-5; TRBD2 matches at 9 bases. The trim removed 1 base at V and 11 bases at J, leaving 17 bases unmatched. Per the germline V gene, CDR1 is DFQATT and CDR2 is SNEGSKA (reference sequence). The CDR3 extends over 16 amino acids.

Many counts were recorded for this clonotype. V is TRBV9 and J is TRBJ2-3; D is unresolved. The germline V gene has CDR1 SGDLS and CDR2 YYNGEE. This CDR3 region has 13 residues. Trimming pared 0 bases from V and 4 bases from J, leaving 6 bases between. Here the CDR3 DNA reads TGTGCCAGCAGCGTAGATGGGGCAGATACGCAGTATTTT. Protein: CASSVDGADTQYF.

The chain uses TRBV12-3 or TRBV12-4 and TRBJ2-2; weak D call: TRBD1 (5 bases). The CDR3 is 15 residues long. Trimming left V 5 bases short and J 2 bases short, with 12 bases between. CDR3 DNA: TGTGCCAGCAGTGCCCGCAGGACAAACACCGGGGAGCTGTTTTTT. Protein product: CASSARRTNTGELFF.

This clonotype has just a few counts. This chain uses TRBV3-1 with TRBJ2-3; TRBD2 aligns across 9 bases. CDR3 size: 17 residues. Per the germline V gene, CDR1 is LGHDT and CDR2 is YNNKEL (reference sequence). J was trimmed by 5 bases and V by 4 bases; bases with no gene match: 13. CDR3 DNA: TGTGCCAGCAGCCCCCAGAGTAGCGGGAGTATAGTAGATACGCAGTATTTT. Its protein product is CASSPQSSGSIVDTQYF.

In this sample, this clonotype turned up a few times. The genes are TRBV3-1 and TRBJ2-3; D may match TRBD1 or TRBD2 (6 bases each). CDR3 length: 16 amino acids. The germline V gene encodes CDR1 LGHDT and CDR2 YNNKEL (reference sequence). Trimming stripped 4 bases from V and 4 bases from J, with 18 bases between. Written as DNA, the CDR3 is TGTGCCAGCAGCCCTAGGTCCGGGGGCGGCCCAGATACGCAGTATTTT. Translated, it gives CASSPRSGGGPDTQYF.

As to this clonotype: This sequence may be a read error, since a much larger clone differs from it by one base. The rearrangement links TRBV7-9 to TRBJ2-3; TRBD1 matches 9 bases. Germline assignment: CDR1 SEHNR and CDR2 FQNEAQ (reference sequence). The CDR3 runs to 14 residues. CDR3 nucleotide sequence: TGTGCCGGCAGCTTACAGGGGGCCACAGATACGCAGTATTTT. It encodes CAGSLQGATDTQYF.

The V call is TRBV4-1, the J call TRBJ2-7; the match to TRBD1 covers 9 bases. J was trimmed by 3 bases and V by 1 base; bases with no gene match: 7. The CDR3 loop spans 16 amino acids. Germline V CDR1 and CDR2: MGHRA, YSYEKL. This CDR3 is CASSQGITGGRYEQYF. The CDR3 nucleotides are TGCGCCAGCAGCCAAGGAATAACAGGGGGCCGCTACGAGCAGTACTTC.

Comments on this clonotype: A much larger clone lies one base from this, so it may be a read error. The V and J genes are TRBV27 and TRBJ2-5; D is undetermined. Deletions cut 5 bases from V and 11 bases from J, with 24 bases between. The CDR3 consists of 15 residues. From germline, CDR1 is MNHEY and CDR2 SMNVEV (reference sequence). CDR3 sequence (DNA): TGTGCCAGCAGTCACCGGGCCCCCAGCGAGAATGAGCAGTACTTC. This gives the protein CASSHRAPSENEQYF.